This T cell receptor (beta chain) is drawn from a study of PD-1 blockade in classical Hodgkin lymphoma. Study details: On a schedule of every 2 weeks, patients received nivolumab 3 mg/kg intravenously. Overall study findings and caveats: Repertoire differences lack defined causes, possibly disease activity or prior therapy. The study found complete responders had baseline diversity similar to newly diagnosed patients. A significant rise in TCR diversity by C4D1 was seen for CD4+ but not CD8+ cells.

From germline, CDR1 is LGHNA and CDR2 YSLEER. V lost 0 bases and J 7 bases, leaving 22 bases between the germline ends. The CDR3 loop spans 18 amino acids. This clone has just one count. What it binds is not known. Time point given: cycle 4 day 1 (C4D1), after about 6 weeks of nivolumab. Brentuximab vedotin exposure varied among the patients, all of whom had relapsed after autologous stem cell transplantation. The repertoire was sequenced with immunoSEQ multiplex PCR; TCRdb's copy has only in-frame clones and lacks some. The sample consists of 20,000 to 25,000 clones, about 70% of them appearing once. The chain carries TRBV4-3 and TRBJ2-1; D may match TRBD1 or TRBD2 (6 bases each). The input for sequencing was peripheral blood mononuclear cells (PBMCs), taken before the fourth cycle of nivolumab. The clonotype comes from a human donor with classical Hodgkin lymphoma. CDR3 residues: CASSQDPGAANRGNEQFF. The CDR3 nucleotides read TGCGCCAGCAGCCAAGATCCGGGGGCCGCCAATAGGGGTAATGAGCAGTTCTTC.